This passage covers 26 T cell receptor beta chains from one sample sequenced in a study of T cell repertoires in cytomegalovirus infection. These receptors' targets are unknown. MiXCR, run by TCRdb on the reads, gives a single entry per CDR3 protein. The repertoire holds roughly 730,000 distinct CDR3 sequences, approximately 33% seen once, with around a sixth in the top ten. The sample here was cultured PBMCs, taken from culture after CMV antigen stimulation. These receptors were taken from a human donor in good health (CMV status not recorded). Some clones in this sample may be carry-over from other donors' samples.

The genes are TRBV28 and TRBJ2-3; 8 bases fit TRBD2. The germline gives CDR1 MDHEN, CDR2 SYDVKM. CDR3 length: 17 amino acids. With 5 bases clipped from V and 1 base from J, the junction kept 11 bases outside the gene matches. The CDR3 loop is CASSTPRGAGGTDTQYF. In DNA form, the CDR3 reads TGTGCCAGCAGTACCCCCCGTGGAGCGGGAGGCACAGATACGCAGTATTTT.

The chain employs TRBV28 and TRBJ1-2; possible D gene TRBD1, 6 bases. Germline V gives CDR1 MDHEN, CDR2 SYDVKM. CDR3 length equals 15 residues. Between the trimmed V and J ends, which lost 3 bases and 8 bases, there was a span of 19 bases. As DNA, the CDR3 is TGTGCCAGCAGTTTCGGGGGGGGGCGCCGCCTCGGCTACACCTTC. This codes for CASSFGGGRRLGYTF.

The J gene is TRBJ2-1, the V gene TRBV28; D is possibly TRBD2 (5 bases). Germline CDR1 and CDR2: MDHEN and SYDVKM. The CDR3 is 15 amino acids. Trimming took off 4 bases at V and 7 bases at J, with 17 bases between the two ends. The CDR3 nucleotides read TGTGCCAGCAGTTGGGTGGTCGGAACGGGGAATGAGCAGTTCTTC. Protein sequence: CASSWVVGTGNEQFF.

The gene calls are TRBV27 and TRBJ1-4, with D unclear. The germline gives CDR1 MNHEY, CDR2 SMNVEV (reference sequence). Trimming took 4 bases from V and 4 from J, leaving 10 bases between them. The length of the CDR3 is 14 residues. The CDR3 loop is CASSWGKYNEKLFF. The CDR3 nucleotides are TGTGCCAGCAGTTGGGGAAAATATAATGAAAAACTGTTTTTT.

J is TRBJ1-1 and V is TRBV12-3 or TRBV12-4; D not resolved. The CDR3 contains 13 residues. V was shortened by 3 bases and J by 11 bases, with 16 bases between the two germline ends. DNA for the CDR3: TGTGCCAGCAGTTTCGGGCACCTCAGATGGGCTTTCTTT. Translating it yields CASSFGHLRWAFF.

This clonotype came up many times. This chain connects TRBV7-2 to TRBJ2-7; the match to TRBD2 covers 9 bases. Trimming cost V 1 base and J 3 bases; bases outside gene matches: 4. In germline, CDR1 is SGHTA, CDR2 FQGNSA. This CDR3 region has 15 residues. CDR3 sequence: CASSLGAGGYYEQYF. Here the CDR3 DNA reads TGTGCCAGCAGCTTAGGAGCGGGGGGATACTACGAGCAGTACTTC.

The chain links TRBV12-3 or TRBV12-4 to TRBJ2-5; unclear D gene. V lost 2 bases and J 5 bases, leaving 15 bases between the germline ends. CDR3 length: 15 amino acids. DNA of the CDR3: TGTGCCAGCAGTTTATGGATCAGTGCGTGGGAGACCCAGTACTTC. Its protein product is CASSLWISAWETQYF.

The chain links TRBV20-1 to TRBJ2-5; TRBD2 might be the D (7 bases). V lost 3 bases to trimming and J lost 5 bases, with 13 bases between them. The CDR3 has 13 residues. Germline-derived CDR1 and CDR2 are DFQATT and SNEGSKA (reference sequence). The CDR3 is CSASSGGQETQYF. The DNA for the CDR3 is TGCAGTGCTAGCTCGGGGGGCCAGGAGACCCAGTACTTC.

V and J are TRBV7-9 and TRBJ2-1, with 10 bases aligning to TRBD1. The CDR3 is made up of 15 amino acids. Germline CDR1 is SEHNR and CDR2 is FQNEAQ (reference sequence). After removal of 0 bases from V and 5 bases from J, the junction contained 1 base not matched to a gene. The CDR3, as DNA: TGTGCCAGCAGCTTAGCCGGGACAGGGGACAATGAGCAGTTCTTC. It codes for CASSLAGTGDNEQFF. The full variable domain, its missing parts supplied by reference TRBV7-9 and TRBJ2-1, is DTGVSQNPRHKITKRGQNVTFRCDPISEHNRLYWYRQTLGQGPEFLTYFQNEAQLEKSRLLSDRFSAERPKGSFSTLEIQRTEQGDSAMYLCASSLAGTGDNEQFFGPGTRLTVL.

This rearrangement joins TRBV7-4 to TRBJ2-3; no clear D. The CDR3 extends over 13 amino acids. The germline V and J ends were trimmed by 8 bases and 3 bases, with 12 bases remaining between them. CDR1 and CDR2 (germline): SGHVT, SQSDAQ. This CDR3 is CASDGPRTDTQYF. DNA of the CDR3: TGTGCCAGCGACGGACCAAGGACAGATACGCAGTATTTT.

This sequence joins TRBV11-2 and TRBJ2-3; D possibly matches TRBD1 or TRBD2 (5 bases each). The CDR3 loop spans 14 amino acids. V was shortened by 1 base and J by 4 bases, with 9 bases between the two germline ends. The germline CDR1 and CDR2 sequences are SGHAT and FQNNGV. In DNA form, the CDR3 reads TGTGCCAGCAGCTTAGTGATGGGGGCAGATACGCAGTATTTT. It codes for CASSLVMGADTQYF.

This clonotype was detected a few times. V usage is TRBV20-1 and J usage is TRBJ2-7, with D perhaps TRBD2 (6 bases). CDR1 and CDR2 from the germline V gene are DFQATT and SNEGSKA (reference sequence). The CDR3 is 16 amino acids. V lost 3 bases and J lost 2, with 20 bases in between. The CDR3 loop reads CSARSAQMDYPYEQYF. For the CDR3, the DNA is TGCAGTGCTAGGTCTGCCCAGATGGACTACCCCTACGAGCAGTACTTC.

This sequence joins TRBV7-4 and TRBJ2-7; 7 positions match TRBD2. From germline, CDR1 is SGHVT and CDR2 SQSDAQ. The V gene end was trimmed by 3 bases and the J gene end by 5 bases; junction bases not matched to a gene: 4. This CDR3 region has 13 residues. The CDR3 DNA reads as TGTGCCAGCAGCTTGGGAAGCGGGAACGAGCAGTACTTC. Translated: CASSLGSGNEQYF.

The sample holds a few counts of this clonotype. The rearrangement uses TRBV6-2 or TRBV6-3 and TRBJ1-5, with D unresolved. V dropped 4 bases and J dropped 9 bases, with 13 bases sitting between them. The germline V gene encodes CDR1 MNHEY and CDR2 SVGEGT. There are 13 residues in the CDR3. Here the CDR3 reads CASSWGFTSPQHF. The CDR3 nucleotides read TGTGCCAGCAGTTGGGGATTCACTTCGCCCCAGCATTTT.

This clonotype has just a few counts. This chain uses TRBV4-3 with TRBJ2-3; TRBD2 aligns across 7 bases. The CDR3 totals 14 residues. Trimming cost V 3 bases and J 4 bases; bases outside gene matches: 4. CDR1 and CDR2 from the germline V gene are LGHNA and YSLEER. The DNA of the CDR3 is TGCGCCAGCAGCCAGGGCGGGAGCTCAGATACGCAGTATTTT. Protein sequence: CASSQGGSSDTQYF.

A note on this clonotype: A read error may produce the germline difference seen at one junction end. The chain joins TRBV5-3 to TRBJ2-7; 8 positions match TRBD1. TRBV5-3 has ORF status, its function being uncertain. The CDR3 extends over 15 amino acids. CDR3 DNA sequence: TGTGCCAGCAGCTCACGACAGGGGATACAGTACGAGCAGTACTTC. Amino acid sequence: CASSSRQGIQYEQYF.

V usage is TRBV7-2 and J usage is TRBJ1-2, with a tentative D call TRBD1 (5 bases). The CDR3 contains 13 residues. CDR1 SGHTA and CDR2 FQGNSA come from the germline V gene. Trimming shortened V by 4 bases and J by 11 bases, and 17 bases separated the two germline ends. The CDR3 sequence: CASSSIGGVGYTF. The CDR3 DNA sequence: TGTGCCAGCAGCTCTATCGGGGGGGTGGGATACACCTTC. Filled out from reference TRBV7-2 and TRBJ1-2, the complete variable domain reads GAGVSQSPSNKVTEKGKDVELRCDPISGHTALYWYRQSLGQGLEFLIYFQGNSAPDKSGLPSDRFSAERTGGSVSTLTIQRTQQEDSAVYLCASSSIGGVGYTFGSGTRLTVV.

The chain combines TRBV2 with TRBJ2-5; a possible D gene is TRBD2 (6 bases). The CDR3 consists of 19 residues. Germline loops: CDR1 SNHLY, CDR2 FYNNEI. Trimming took off 4 bases at V and 4 bases at J, with 28 bases between the two ends. In nucleotides, the CDR3 is TGTGCCAGCAGTGCTCCCCCGGGATCGGTGGGAGGAAACCTAGAGACCCAGTACTTC. Translated, it gives CASSAPPGSVGGNLETQYF.

The chain joins TRBV20-1 to TRBJ2-5; D ambiguous. Germline V gene lookup returns CDR1 DFQATT and CDR2 SNEGSKA (reference sequence). The CDR3 loop spans 14 amino acids. V gave up 5 bases and J gave up 5 bases, with 18 bases separating them. The chain's CDR3 is CSALRPGAQETQYF. CDR3 sequence (DNA): TGCAGTGCTCTCCGGCCAGGAGCCCAGGAGACCCAGTACTTC.

The chain couples TRBV28 to TRBJ2-7, with 10 nucleotides matching TRBD1. This CDR3 has 15 residues. The germline V gene encodes CDR1 MDHEN and CDR2 SYDVKM. The ends lost 7 bases at V and 2 bases at J; junction bases unmatched: 8. The CDR3 spells CASTPGGTGAYEQYF. The CDR3, as DNA: TGTGCCAGCACCCCTGGGGGGACAGGGGCCTACGAGCAGTACTTC.

This clonotype has a handful of counts. This chain links TRBV6-5 with TRBJ2-3; TRBD2 might be the D (5 bases). V gave up 3 bases and J gave up 2 bases, with 15 bases separating them. The CDR3 sequence is 16 residues long. Looked up from germline, CDR1 is MNHEY and CDR2 is SVGAGI. Here the CDR3 DNA reads TGTGCCAGCAGTTATCCAGGAGGACGTAACACAGATACGCAGTATTTT. Protein sequence: CASSYPGGRNTDTQYF.

This chain links TRBV27 with TRBJ1-4; D unresolved. Trimming stripped 5 bases from V and 8 bases from J, with 15 bases between. The CDR3 consists of 14 residues. CDR1 is MNHEY and CDR2 is SMNVEV in the germline V gene (reference sequence). The CDR3 reads CASSLTVPVEKLFF. CDR3 nucleotide sequence: TGTGCCAGCAGTCTAACCGTACCCGTCGAAAAACTGTTTTTT.

In its sample, this clonotype was seen a few times. The chain links TRBV6-1 to TRBJ2-2; D not resolved. The V and J ends lost 7 bases and 0 bases respectively, with 9 bases between them. This CDR3 has 14 residues. In germline, CDR1 is MNHNS, CDR2 SASEGT. CDR3 amino acids: CASIVTPNTGELFF. CDR3 DNA sequence: TGTGCCAGCATAGTGACTCCGAACACCGGGGAGCTGTTTTTT.

This clonotype has a handful of counts. CDR3 bases: TGTGCCAGCAGTGAATGGAGGGACAGCTATGGCTACACCTTC. Translated: CASSEWRDSYGYTF. The V gene is TRBV25-1, the J gene TRBJ1-2; 7 positions agree with TRBD1. The CDR3 consists of 14 residues. The trim removed 1 base at V and 4 bases at J, leaving 3 bases unmatched. CDR1 is MGHDK and CDR2 is SYGVNS in the germline V gene.

This clonotype occurred a few times. This chain uses TRBV7-6 with TRBJ2-7, with D hard to call. The germline V gene encodes CDR1 SGHVS and CDR2 FNYEAQ. The germline V and J ends were trimmed by 4 bases and 2 bases, with 12 bases remaining between them. CDR3 length equals 14 residues. CDR3 in DNA: TGTGCCAGCAGCTCCTCGACTGGCACCTACGAGCAGTACTTC. Amino acids: CASSSSTGTYEQYF.

In its sample, this clonotype was seen many times. The chain has TRBV12-3 or TRBV12-4 and TRBJ2-5, with D possibly matching TRBD2 (5 bases). This CDR3 region has 15 residues. Trimming stripped 0 bases from V and 7 bases from J, with 15 bases between. The CDR3 loop reads CASSLAGVGLGTQYF. In DNA, the CDR3 is TGTGCCAGCAGTTTAGCGGGAGTTGGTTTAGGGACCCAGTACTTC.